This is a list of T cell receptor beta chains from one sample in a study of T-cell reconstitution after alpha-beta-depleted transplantation in children. TCRdb fed the PCR reads into MiXCR, producing one record per CDR3 protein. In the table there are about 640,000 distinct CDR3 sequences, approximately 15% of which are singletons. Sequenced material: PBMCs from the stem cell graft donor, taken from the stem cell graft. The receptors stem from a human donor who donated a stem cell graft to a child with acute myeloid leukemia. The conserved cysteine and the conserved F or W are not part of the CDR3 here.

length,V,J,CDR3
14,TRBV15,TRBJ1-4,ATSVNSQLGGEKLF
14,TRBV20-1,TRBJ1-5,SARDPGGDSNQPQH
14,TRBV3-1,TRBJ2-1,ASSQERAVTYNEQF
11,TRBV29-1,TRBJ1-1,SVEGHPNTEAF
14,TRBV27,TRBJ2-1,ASSLAGGSGENEQF
18,TRBV11-1,TRBJ2-2,ASRIPGQKTTADYTGELF
13,TRBV29-1,TRBJ2-1,SVEGGPMGNNEQF
10,TRBV20-1,TRBJ2-3,SARDRGDTQY
11,TRBV20-1,TRBJ2-5,SAAPPGEETQY
11,TRBV7-9,TRBJ1-1,ASTTGRDTEAF
14,TRBV29-1,TRBJ2-5,SVEGVIAGLQETQY
10,TRBV30,TRBJ2-1,AWSHASYERF
16,TRBV5-1,TRBJ2-5,ASSLARGLAGPGETQY
11,TRBV20-1,TRBJ2-7,SAGQGKGYEQY
13,TRBV9,TRBJ2-1,ASSVADQAGGEQF
12,TRBV4-1,TRBJ1-3,ASSQGTTGNTIY
12,TRBV20-1,TRBJ1-1,SALDRGGPEEAF
11,TRBV20-1,TRBJ1-2,SAGGGGGGGYT
14,TRBV27,TRBJ1-2,ASSLGAGTANYGYT
15,TRBV20-1,TRBJ1-5,SALDGRRGWGNQPQH
11,TRBV5-5,TRBJ1-1,ASRVDRVTEAF
10,TRBV7-9,TRBJ1-5,ASSQGSQPQH
18,TRBV4-3,TRBJ2-2,ASSQLAHGRMDHRTGELF
12,TRBV5-6,TRBJ1-5,ASSLREDNQPQH
12,TRBV7-2,TRBJ2-2,ASTLGTRTGELF
10,TRBV20-1,TRBJ1-5,SASQGNQPQH
13,TRBV28,TRBJ1-1,ASSFSGGWNTEAF
11,TRBV13,TRBJ2-7,ASRGEETYEQY
14,TRBV5-5,TRBJ1-2,ASRLPGTRINYGYT
11,TRBV20-1,TRBJ2-7,SAWDREAYEQY
15,TRBV28,TRBJ2-3,ASSLTGTQEGTDTQY
11,TRBV7-9,TRBJ1-1,ASSFLEGARAF
13,TRBV30,TRBJ2-1,AWSVGSAGANEQF
13,TRBV20-1,TRBJ2-3,SARQRIAGTGTQY
9,TRBV29-1,TRBJ2-2,SGGFTGELF
18,TRBV6-2/TRBV6-3,TRBJ2-1,ASSYPFLLAGGPNCNEQF
11,TRBV10-2,TRBJ1-5,ASSDQGGTAQH
14,TRBV3-1,TRBJ2-1,ASSRVAGGIYNEQF
10,TRBV6-6,TRBJ2-1,ASSSGGHEQF
12,TRBV29-1,TRBJ2-3,SIRIRGHTDTQY
12,TRBV6-2/TRBV6-3,TRBJ2-1,ASRDSGGNNEQF
12,TRBV5-1,TRBJ2-1,ASSPPLSSYEQF
11,TRBV20-1,TRBJ1-1,SAKGQGNTEAF
13,TRBV25-1,TRBJ2-1,ASSEIQGNRNEQF
11,TRBV3-1,TRBJ1-1,ASTQQGNTEAF
12,TRBV24-1,TRBJ2-1,ATSPRSSYNEQF
12,TRBV5-1,TRBJ2-2,ASSLDGQTGELF
13,TRBV12-3/TRBV12-4,TRBJ2-1,ASSPTSEGYNEQF
12,TRBV12-3/TRBV12-4,TRBJ1-2,ASSLPGQIHGYT
14,TRBV5-4,TRBJ2-7,ASSLKGGGPIYEQY
12,TRBV20-1,TRBJ2-5,SARVTLDGETQY
13,TRBV5-1,TRBJ2-7,ASNSLGGENYEQY
12,TRBV4-1,TRBJ1-1,ASSQEMTGQEAF
12,TRBV2,TRBJ2-3,AFCGVEGGDTQY
14,TRBV28,TRBJ1-5,ASSIGRTGSNQPQH
12,TRBV29-1,TRBJ2-1,SVEDRDQVNEQF
11,TRBV7-2,TRBJ1-3,ASSLRGLNTIY
13,TRBV20-1,TRBJ2-2,SARGPPRDDGELF
14,TRBV10-1,TRBJ2-3,ASSESSGVRTDTQY
16,TRBV5-1,TRBJ1-2,ASSKDVGGVRSSYGYT